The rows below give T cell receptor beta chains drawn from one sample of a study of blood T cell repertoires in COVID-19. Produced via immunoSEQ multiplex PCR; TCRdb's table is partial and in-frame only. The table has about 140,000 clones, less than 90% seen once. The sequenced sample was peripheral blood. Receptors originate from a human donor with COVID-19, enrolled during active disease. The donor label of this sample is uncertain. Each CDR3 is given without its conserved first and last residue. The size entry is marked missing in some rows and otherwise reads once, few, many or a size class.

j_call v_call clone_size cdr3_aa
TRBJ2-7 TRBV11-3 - ASSSDRSYEQY
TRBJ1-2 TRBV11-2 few ASSSDLGSYGYT
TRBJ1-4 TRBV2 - ASKRAEGREKLF
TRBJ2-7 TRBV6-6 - ASLGQGHYEQY
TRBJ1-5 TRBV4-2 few ASSQDRGRQPQH
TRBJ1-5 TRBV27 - ASSFLADQPQH
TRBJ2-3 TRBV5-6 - ASSFSAAAAGDTQY
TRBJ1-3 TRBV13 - ASSSDRVEKHTIY
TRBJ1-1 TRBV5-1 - ASSFPDRGTSTEAF
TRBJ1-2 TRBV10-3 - AISERDRGADGYT
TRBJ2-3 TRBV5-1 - ASSFSRTSGGAIDTQY
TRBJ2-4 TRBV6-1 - ASSGVQGPTRGNIQY
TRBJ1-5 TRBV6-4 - ASSDSSGRPDQPQH
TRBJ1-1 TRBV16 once ASSPRYRDKNTEAF